Sequencing of this TCR beta chain was carried out in a study of T-cell memory formation after mild COVID-19. On the study more broadly: TCR clustering was largely donor specific. Whole-study results and caveats: Researchers could not confirm that second-wave clones peaking on day 37 targeted SARS-CoV-2. CM and EM subsets held most contracting CD4+ clones; EMRA held CD8+ ones.

It was 5'RACE with constant-segment primers that produced the TCR alpha and TCR beta cDNA libraries, which carried sample barcodes and UMIs. MiXCR was run by TCRdb on the 5' RACE reads, yielding one entry per CDR3 protein. Of just under 350,000 distinct CDR3 sequences listed, 13% were seen once; the top ten hold 20% to 25%. In regard to this clonotype: Its antigen is not known.

The germline CDR1 and CDR2 sequences are SGHRS and YFSETQ. CDR3 length: 11 residues. Trimming removed 1 base from V and 7 bases from J, with 5 bases in between. What was sequenced was PBMCs or a T cell subset sorted from them (not recorded which). The sequence was obtained from a man between 18 and 29 years old who had mild COVID-19 (a few samples of this study predate the infection). Cell type and time point are not known. The chain carries TRBV5-1 and TRBJ1-1, with D unclear. The CDR3 nucleotides read TGCGCCAGCAGCTTGTTCGATGAAGCTTTCTTT. Translation gives CASSLFDEAFF.